This TCR beta chain was identified in a study of blood T cell repertoires in COVID-19 (dated by TCRdb to the early 2020s). As for the study more broadly: Samples covering the acute and convalescent phases of COVID-19 were provided by collaborators in the United States, Italy and Spain. The samples were drawn from two sources: the first 160 participants of the ongoing ImmuneRACE study, and 1,000 to 1,500 subjects contributed by 6 global collaborators. Where HLA class I and class II types were available, the types were taken from metadata supplied by the sample provider, not from assay-based typing. Nearly every sample came with metadata listing a de-identified subject ID, COVID-19 status, age in years and sex. The repertoires were released in a freely available public database intended as a resource for research on the immune response to SARS-CoV-2. The material from the prospective study consisted of cDNA or gDNA derived from T cells, B-cell-depleted T cells, or PBMCs. The dataset comprised deeply sampled blood TCRbeta repertoires from subjects exposed to, actively infected with, or recovered from COVID-19.

CDR1 and CDR2, per the germline V gene (reference sequence), are SGHKS and YYEKEE. The cysteine opens and the phenylalanine closes a CDR3 of 13 amino acids. The retained sequence is limited to the CDR3, 39 bases, with the frame set at the first base. V is pared back by 1 base and J by 8 bases, with 12 bases lying between the germline termini. This clone was recorded a few times. Its antigen is unknown. Base qualities are not at hand, and no much larger clone is one base apart. TCRbeta CDR3 regions were amplified from genomic DNA using the immunoSEQ Assay, a bias-controlled multiplex PCR. The original pipeline was this. The number of nucleated cells in each sample was estimated by amplification of reference gene primers within the assay. To quantify the absolute abundance of each unique TCRbeta CDR3 rearrangement, sequence reads were collapsed and filtered. For each sample, productive Simpson clonality was calculated by taking the square root of Simpson's diversity index across productive rearrangements. TCRdb carries this immuneACCESS record with in-frame sequences only. Its versions omit some clonotypes, under half of them owing to an unresolved V gene in the studies checked, with the rest unexplained. The V and J calls and clone size were taken over from that table, and D and trimming were inferred from the DNA. The sample table records under 60,000 clones; approximately 83% of these occur just once. The ten biggest clones cover 10% of the sample.

The investigation overall reported the following: The amount of clinical and demographic metadata varied by source and participant and was provided uncurated.

One collaborating source in Seattle enrolled patients while the patients were actively infected and followed the patients over time throughout the course of disease. Collaborating institutions collected whole blood in K2EDTA tubes following their own protocols. For TCRbeta analysis, collaborators shipped samples as frozen whole blood, isolated PBMCs, or DNA extracted from either of those sample types. Source material: peripheral blood. This chain is built from TRBV5-5 and TRBJ1-2, with TRBD1 tentatively as D gene (6 bases match). The sequence was obtained from a man aged 25-45 years with COVID-19, enrolled during active disease. The CDR3 region reads CASSLLDRLGYTF. The bases are TGTGCCAGCAGCTTGTTGGACAGACTAGGCTACACCTTC.